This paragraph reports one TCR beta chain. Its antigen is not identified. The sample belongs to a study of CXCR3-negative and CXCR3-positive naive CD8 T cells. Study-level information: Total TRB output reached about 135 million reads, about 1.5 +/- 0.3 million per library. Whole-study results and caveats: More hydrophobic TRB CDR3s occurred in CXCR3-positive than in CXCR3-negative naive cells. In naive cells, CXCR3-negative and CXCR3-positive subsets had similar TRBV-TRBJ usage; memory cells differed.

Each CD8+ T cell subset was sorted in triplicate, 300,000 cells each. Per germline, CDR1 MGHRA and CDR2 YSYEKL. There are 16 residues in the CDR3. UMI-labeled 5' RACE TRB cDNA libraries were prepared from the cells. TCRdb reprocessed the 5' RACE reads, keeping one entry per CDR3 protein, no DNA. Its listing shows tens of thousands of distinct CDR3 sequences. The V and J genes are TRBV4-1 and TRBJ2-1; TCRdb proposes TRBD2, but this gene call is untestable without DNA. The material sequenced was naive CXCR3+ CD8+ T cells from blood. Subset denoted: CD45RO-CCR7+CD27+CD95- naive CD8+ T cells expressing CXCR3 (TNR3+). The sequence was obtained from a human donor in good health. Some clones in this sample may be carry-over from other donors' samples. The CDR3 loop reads CASSQDAAQVYNEQFF.